Below are 27 T cell receptor beta chains sequenced from a single sample in a study of blood T cell repertoires in COVID-19. The method was immunoSEQ multiplex PCR; TCRdb's version includes in-frame clones alone and lacks a portion of them. Of roughly 500,000 clones in the sample, 80% to 90% are singletons; the top ten hold roughly 0.9%. The sequenced sample consisted of peripheral blood. All receptors come from a man aged 18-30 years with COVID-19, enrolled during active disease.

The chain uses TRBV5-4 and TRBJ2-5; 9 nucleotides align to TRBD2. V shed 0 bases, J shed 4 bases, and the junction held 7 bases outside the gene matches. Per the germline V gene, CDR1 is SGHNT and CDR2 is YYREEE (reference sequence). The CDR3 spans 16 residues. CDR3 sequence reads: CASSLGGLAGRETQYF. CDR3 DNA: TGTGCCAGCAGCTTGGGAGGTCTAGCGGGACGAGAGACCCAGTACTTC.

This clone was counted a single time. This chain uses TRBV25-1 with TRBJ1-1, with unresolved D. The CDR3 is 14 residues long. Trimming left V 4 bases short and J 5 bases short, with 14 bases between. In germline, CDR1 is MGHDK, CDR2 SYGVNS. The CDR3 loop is CASSVEGESTEAFF. The DNA of the CDR3 is TGTGCCAGCAGTGTGGAGGGAGAAAGTACTGAAGCTTTCTTT.

This chain joins TRBV6-5 and TRBJ1-4; perhaps TRBD1 as D (6 bases). Germline CDR1 MNHEY, CDR2 SVGAGI. The CDR3 loop spans 14 amino acids. Trimming took 6 bases from V and 2 from J, leaving 10 bases between them. The DNA of the CDR3 is TGTGCCAGCAGAGAGGGGGGGACTAATGAAAAACTGTTTTTT. Translating it yields CASREGGTNEKLFF.

V usage is TRBV12-5 and J usage is TRBJ2-7; TRBD1 agrees at 7 bases. Germline V gives CDR1 LGHNT, CDR2 FRNRAP. Losses at the gene ends were 3 bases for V and 3 bases for J; bases not matched to a gene: 8. This CDR3 has 15 residues. As DNA, the CDR3 is TGTGCTAGTGGTTTCGGGACAGTTAACATCTACGAGCAGTACTTC. It encodes CASGFGTVNIYEQYF.

The rearrangement joins TRBV6-2 or TRBV6-3 to TRBJ2-3; maybe TRBD2 (6 bases). Germline CDR1 MNHEY, CDR2 SVGEGT. Trimming took off 6 bases at V and 5 bases at J, with 21 bases between the two ends. The CDR3 is 16 amino acids. CDR3 amino acids: CASSSIRRGAQDTQYF. The CDR3 DNA reads TGTGCCAGCAGCTCCATAAGGCGCGGGGCTCAAGATACGCAGTATTTT.

This chain joins TRBV4-1 and TRBJ1-1; a weak D match, TRBD1 (6 bases). V was clipped by 6 bases and J by 1 base, with 15 bases between them. Germline V CDR1 and CDR2: MGHRA, YSYEKL. The CDR3 is made up of 15 amino acids. The CDR3 reads CASRRTGSRNTEAFF. CDR3 bases: TGCGCCAGCAGACGAACAGGGTCGAGGAACACTGAAGCTTTCTTT.

This clone was picked up a small number of times. The chain has TRBV12-3 or TRBV12-4 and TRBJ2-5; D is uncertain. The CDR3 loop spans 13 amino acids. V was cut by 3 bases and J by 1 base, with 6 bases left in between. The CDR3 sequence is CASSFRSQETQYF. DNA of the CDR3: TGTGCCAGCAGTTTTCGCAGCCAAGAGACCCAGTACTTC.

Worth noting for this clone: Distinct nucleotide sequences in the sample also encode this CDR3. The chain links TRBV12-3 or TRBV12-4 to TRBJ1-1; no clear D gene. The V and J ends lost 0 bases and 1 base respectively, with 3 bases between them. This CDR3 contains 13 residues. As DNA, the CDR3 is TGTGCCAGCAGTTTAGCCAGGAACACTGAAGCTTTCTTT. It codes for CASSLARNTEAFF.

V usage is TRBV12-3 or TRBV12-4 and J usage is TRBJ1-2; the match to TRBD1 covers 8 bases. Trimming took 6 bases from V and 6 from J; bases not matched to a gene: 6. The CDR3 contains 13 residues. This chain's CDR3 is CASRAGTGDGYTF. Here the CDR3 DNA reads TGTGCCAGCAGAGCCGGGACAGGAGATGGCTACACCTTC.

J is TRBJ1-2 and V is TRBV6-5; 7 positions agree with TRBD1. This CDR3 contains 15 residues. The germline V gene encodes CDR1 MNHEY and CDR2 SVGAGI. Trimming cost V 2 bases and J 6 bases; bases outside gene matches: 9. The CDR3 sequence is CASSYATGRGDGYTF. CDR3 bases: TGTGCCAGCAGTTACGCGACAGGGCGGGGAGATGGCTACACCTTC.

This rearrangement joins TRBV3-1 (or the pseudogene TRBV3-2) to TRBJ2-1; 8 bases agree with TRBD1. The trim removed 6 bases at V and 0 bases at J, leaving 13 bases unmatched. Germline CDR1 and CDR2: LGHDT and YNNKEL (reference sequence). The CDR3 runs to 18 residues. The DNA for the CDR3 is TGTGCCAGCAGGGCTGAGACAGGGGTCCCTAGCTCCTACAATGAGCAGTTCTTC. Protein sequence: CASRAETGVPSSYNEQFF.

The J gene is TRBJ2-3, the V gene TRBV7-9, with D possibly TRBD1 on 7 matching bases. In germline, CDR1 is SEHNR, CDR2 FQNEAQ (reference sequence). Trimming took off 1 base at V and 6 bases at J, with 23 bases between the two ends. This CDR3 has 18 amino acids. Here the CDR3 DNA reads TGTGCCAGCAGCTTAGTGCGGTCGGGAGCAGGGGGGTCGGATACGCAGTATTTT. As protein: CASSLVRSGAGGSDTQYF.

The chain recombines TRBV3-1 (or the pseudogene TRBV3-2) with TRBJ2-1, with a tentative D call TRBD2 (5 bases). Germline V lookup: CDR1 LGHDT, CDR2 YNNKEL (reference sequence). CDR3 length: 16 amino acids. V lost 0 bases and J lost 4, with 13 bases in between. The CDR3 loop is CASSQDRSGSYNEQFF. The DNA of the CDR3 is TGTGCCAGCAGCCAAGATCGGAGCGGATCTTACAATGAGCAGTTCTTC.

The V and J genes are TRBV28 and TRBJ2-2; 15 bases line up with TRBD2. Germline values: CDR1 MDHEN, CDR2 SYDVKM. Trimming cost V 6 bases and J 5 bases; bases outside gene matches: 7. CDR3 length: 17 amino acids. In DNA form, the CDR3 reads TGTGCCAGCAGCAGGGGACTAGCGGGAGGAAGTACCGGGGAGCTGTTTTTT. Translated: CASSRGLAGGSTGELFF.

The chain combines TRBV5-1 with TRBJ1-1; D is uncertain. The CDR3 spans 18 residues. V was cut by 0 bases and J by 1 base, with 19 bases left in between. Germline assignment: CDR1 SGHRS and CDR2 YFSETQ. The chain's CDR3 is CASSLGARPPLANTEAFF. The CDR3 DNA reads TGCGCCAGCAGCTTGGGGGCAAGACCCCCGCTAGCGAACACTGAAGCTTTCTTT. Together with reference TRBV5-1 and TRBJ1-1, the CDR3 gives the full variable domain: KAGVTQTPRYLIKTRGQQVTLSCSPISGHRSVSWYQQTPGQGLQFLFEYFSETQRNKGNFPGRFSGRQFSNSRSEMNVSTLELGDSALYLCASSLGARPPLANTEAFFGQGTRLTVV.

The chain employs TRBV5-6 and TRBJ2-1; the match to TRBD2 covers 8 bases. CDR3 length: 17 amino acids. With 4 bases clipped from V and 5 bases from J, the junction kept 14 bases outside the gene matches. CDR1 and CDR2 (germline): SGHDT, YYEEEE. The CDR3 sequence: CASSLSPRAGGHNEQFF. The CDR3 nucleotides read TGTGCCAGCAGCCTATCGCCGCGCGCGGGGGGCCACAATGAGCAGTTCTTC. Full variable domain (rest looked up from reference TRBV5-6 and TRBJ2-1): DAGVTQSPTHLIKTRGQQVTLRCSPKSGHDTVSWYQQALGQGPQFIFQYYEEEERQRGNFPDRFSGHQFPNYSSELNVNALLLGDSALYLCASSLSPRAGGHNEQFFGPGTRLTVL.

This clone has more than one count but fewer than ten. The V and J genes are TRBV18 and TRBJ1-4; TRBD1 agrees at 11 bases. The junction had 4 bases not matched to a gene; V was cut back by 6 bases and J by 7 bases. The CDR3 extends over 14 amino acids. Germline V gene sequence: CDR1 KGHSH, CDR2 LQKENI. For the CDR3, the DNA is TGTGCCAGCTCGGCCGGGACAGGGGGTGAAAAACTGTTTTTT. Translated, it gives CASSAGTGGEKLFF. Complete variable domain (other parts from reference TRBV18 and TRBJ1-4): NAGVMQNPRHLVRRRGQEARLRCSPMKGHSHVYWYRQLPEEGLKFMVYLQKENIIDESGMPKERFSAEFPKEGPSILRIQQVVRGDSAAYFCASSAGTGGEKLFFGSGTQLSVL.

J is TRBJ2-2 and V is TRBV2; weak D call: TRBD1 (5 bases). Trimming took off 2 bases at V and 7 bases at J, with 14 bases between the two ends. The CDR3 runs 15 residues. The V gene's germline CDR1 is SNHLY and CDR2 FYNNEI. The CDR3 sequence: CASSESIRGIGELFF. In nucleotides, the CDR3 is TGTGCCAGCAGTGAAAGTATTAGGGGAATCGGGGAGCTGTTTTTT.

The count of this clone is one. The gene calls are TRBV10-3 and TRBJ2-7, with 11 bases fitting TRBD2. Losses at the gene ends were 3 bases for V and 0 bases for J; bases not matched to a gene: 4. CDR1 ENHRY and CDR2 SYGVKD come from the germline V gene. The CDR3 runs to 16 residues. CDR3 amino acids: CAISDVAGGDSYEQYF. CDR3 coding DNA: TGTGCCATCAGTGATGTAGCGGGAGGGGACTCCTACGAGCAGTACTTC.

The V and J genes are TRBV24-1 and TRBJ2-2, with D tentatively TRBD2 (6 bases). Germline V gene lookup returns CDR1 KGHDR and CDR2 SFDVKD. The V end was cut by 3 bases, the J end by 5 bases, with 12 bases between. The CDR3 length is 15 residues. The CDR3 reads CATSDPGLVTGELFF. The CDR3 DNA reads TGTGCCACCAGTGATCCGGGACTCGTTACCGGGGAGCTGTTTTTT.

This chain connects TRBV19 to TRBJ2-1; a possible D gene is TRBD2 (6 bases). V was clipped by 4 bases and J by 6 bases, with 10 bases between them. The CDR3 contains 13 residues. Per germline, CDR1 LNHDA and CDR2 SQIVND (reference sequence). The CDR3 DNA is TGTGCCAGTAGTAGGACTATTAGCAATGAGCAGTTCTTC. This sequence encodes CASSRTISNEQFF.

V usage is TRBV4-1 and J usage is TRBJ2-2, with 12 bases aligning to TRBD2. CDR3 length equals 16 residues. Looked up from germline, CDR1 is MGHRA and CDR2 is YSYEKL. The J segment lost 7 bases and the V segment lost 1 base, leaving 4 bases of the junction unmatched. This chain's CDR3 is CASSQGGLAGNGELFF. CDR3 nucleotide sequence: TGCGCCAGCAGCCAAGGAGGACTAGCGGGGAACGGGGAGCTGTTTTTT.

This clone appeared a few times. The rearrangement joins TRBV10-1 to TRBJ2-2, with D unresolved. Trimming removed 8 bases at V and 1 base at J, with 5 bases between. CDR1 is WNHNN, CDR2 SYGVQD, per germline (reference sequence). This CDR3 spans 12 amino acids. The CDR3 here is CASSRNTGELFF. The CDR3 DNA sequence: TGCGCCAGCTCTCGGAACACCGGGGAGCTGTTTTTT.

The chain is built from TRBV14 and TRBJ2-1, with D perhaps matching TRBD1 (5 bases). The germline V gene has CDR1 SGHDN and CDR2 FVKESK. This CDR3 comprises 15 residues. Trimming pared 5 bases from V and 3 bases from J, leaving 14 bases between. The CDR3 is CASSRGFQFYNEQFF. The DNA of the CDR3 is TGTGCCAGCAGCAGGGGCTTCCAGTTCTACAATGAGCAGTTCTTC.

J is TRBJ1-2 and V is TRBV19; 7 bases match TRBD1. The ends lost 5 bases at V and 6 bases at J; junction bases unmatched: 12. There are 15 residues in the CDR3. CDR1 is LNHDA, CDR2 SQIVND, per germline (reference sequence). The CDR3 sequence is CASSYSGGAINGYTF. In nucleotides, the CDR3 is TGTGCCAGTAGTTACTCAGGGGGAGCGATCAATGGCTACACCTTC.

The count of this clone is one. V usage is TRBV30 and J usage is TRBJ2-7; 9 bases align to TRBD2. The CDR3 is 13 residues long. CDR1 is GTSNPN, CDR2 SVGIG, per germline (reference sequence). The V and J ends lost 2 bases and 2 bases, in that order; junction bases with no gene match: 1. The CDR3 DNA reads as TGTGCCTGGAGTCGCGGGAGGGCCTACGAGCAGTACTTC. Translation: CAWSRGRAYEQYF.

This chain links TRBV2 with TRBJ2-5; 10 bases match TRBD2. Germline V gene lookup returns CDR1 SNHLY and CDR2 FYNNEI. J gave up 4 bases and V 6 bases, and 5 bases lay outside the gene matches. The CDR3 has 14 amino acids. The CDR3 DNA sequence: TGTGCCAGCAGAGCTAGCGGGAGTCGAGAGACCCAGTACTTC. This translates into CASRASGSRETQYF.